This paragraph covers one T cell receptor beta chain sequence. The data were obtained in a study of blood T cell repertoires in COVID-19. The participants were between roughly 18 and 100 years old and came from under 25 US areas. Cohorts were assigned according to the clinical history that participants reported. The J segment lost 3 bases and the V segment lost 2 bases, leaving 7 bases of the junction unmatched. Germline CDR1 is MDHEN and CDR2 is SYDVKM. This CDR3 comprises 16 residues. The repertoire was sequenced with immunoSEQ multiplex PCR; TCRdb's copy has only in-frame clones and lacks some. Altogether about 210,000 clones are present, about 76% being singletons, with the ten largest covering 8.9%.

This receptor was identified in a woman between 45 and 60 years old with acute COVID-19. Sequencing was done on a sample of PBMCs or T cells enriched from blood (not recorded which). The chain carries TRBV28 and TRBJ1-5; TRBD1 agrees at 7 bases. The CDR3 is CASSLPWDRSNQPQHF. In DNA, the CDR3 is TGTGCCAGCAGTTTACCCTGGGACAGATCCAATCAGCCCCAGCATTTT.